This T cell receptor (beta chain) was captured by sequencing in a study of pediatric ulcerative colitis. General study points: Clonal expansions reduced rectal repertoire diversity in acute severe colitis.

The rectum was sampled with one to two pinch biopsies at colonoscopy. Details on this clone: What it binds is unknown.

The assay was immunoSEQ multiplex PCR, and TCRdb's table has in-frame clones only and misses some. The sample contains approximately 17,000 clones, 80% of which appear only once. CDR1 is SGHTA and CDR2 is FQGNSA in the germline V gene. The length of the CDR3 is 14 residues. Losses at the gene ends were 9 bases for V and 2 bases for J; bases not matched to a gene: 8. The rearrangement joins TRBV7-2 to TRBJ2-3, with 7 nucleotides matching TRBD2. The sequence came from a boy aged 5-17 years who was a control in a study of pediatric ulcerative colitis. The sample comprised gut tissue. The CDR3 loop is CARNRAGDTDTQYF. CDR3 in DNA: TGTGCCAGAAACCGGGCGGGAGACACAGATACGCAGTATTTT.